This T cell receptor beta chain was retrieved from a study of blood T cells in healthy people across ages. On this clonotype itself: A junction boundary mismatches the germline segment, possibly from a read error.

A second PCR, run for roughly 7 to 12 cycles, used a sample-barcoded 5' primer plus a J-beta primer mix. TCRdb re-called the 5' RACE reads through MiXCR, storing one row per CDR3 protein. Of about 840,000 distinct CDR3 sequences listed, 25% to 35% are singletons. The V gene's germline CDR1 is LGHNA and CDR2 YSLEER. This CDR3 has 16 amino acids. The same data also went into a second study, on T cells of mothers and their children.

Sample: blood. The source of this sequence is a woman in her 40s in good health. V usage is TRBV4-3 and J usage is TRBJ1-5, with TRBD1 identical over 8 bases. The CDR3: CTSSQEFMGQDQPQHF. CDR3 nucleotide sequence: TGCACCAGCAGCCAAGAGTTCATGGGACAGGATCAGCCTCAGCATTTT.